One and the same sample provided the 4 T cell receptor beta chains below, sequenced in a study of radiotherapy plus CTLA-4 blockade in lung cancer. TCRdb's table, derived via immunoSEQ multiplex PCR, lists solely in-frame clones and lacks some. The table lists tens of thousands of clones, approximately 86% of them singletons. The specimen was peripheral blood, collected from a patient treated with radiotherapy plus ipilimumab. These receptor sequences come from a human donor with non-small cell lung cancer who had a partial response to radiotherapy plus ipilimumab.

The J gene is TRBJ2-7, the V gene TRBV6-1; 7 positions agree with TRBD1. CDR3 size: 14 residues. Germline V lookup: CDR1 MNHNS, CDR2 SASEGT. With V trimmed by 5 bases and J by 4 bases, 8 bases remained unmatched. CDR3 loop: CASSSPGTDYEQYF. Written as DNA, the CDR3 is TGTGCCAGCAGTTCCCCCGGGACAGATTACGAGCAGTACTTC.

The J gene is TRBJ1-2, the V gene TRBV28, with D unclear. This CDR3 comprises 16 residues. Germline CDR1 and CDR2: MDHEN and SYDVKM. V was clipped by 6 bases and J by 0 bases, with 17 bases between them. CDR3 loop: CASRSPPARTNYGYTF. CDR3 sequence (DNA): TGTGCCAGCAGGTCGCCCCCGGCGCGGACTAACTATGGCTACACCTTC.

The chain combines TRBV18 with TRBJ2-3; 11 bases are shared with TRBD2. The CDR3 covers 16 residues. V shed 0 bases, J shed 5 bases, and the junction held 4 bases outside the gene matches. In germline, CDR1 is KGHSH, CDR2 LQKENI. The CDR3 coding sequence is TGTGCCAGCTCACCACCGATAGCGGGAGGGGTAGATACGCAGTATTTT. Protein sequence: CASSPPIAGGVDTQYF.

This clone has just one count. This chain joins TRBV7-9 and TRBJ1-2; D gene uncertain. There are 14 residues in the CDR3. From germline, CDR1 is SEHNR and CDR2 FQNEAQ (reference sequence). V lost 5 bases, J lost 2 bases, and 12 bases lay in between. The CDR3 reads CASSRDGGNYGYTF. CDR3 in DNA: TGTGCCAGCAGCCGAGATGGCGGGAACTATGGCTACACCTTC.